This T cell receptor beta chain was obtained from a study of T cells in Graves' hyperthyroidism and ophthalmopathy. Trimming shortened V by 4 bases and J by 4 bases, and 17 bases separated the two germline ends. The length of the CDR3 is 15 residues. Germline CDR1 and CDR2: SGHDT and YYEEEE. The definition of stable Graves' hyperthyroidism was no ophthalmopathy progression within 18 months. The study left out patients who had uncontrolled infection, other autoimmune disease, pregnancy or lactation. With regard to this clonotype: Its target is unknown.

Findings of the study overall: Clonotypes that were expanded in thyroid above 0.001 mostly appeared in blood too.

TCR beta CDR3 sequences were amplified from RNA transcripts. TCR CDR3 regions were first amplified by RT-PCR with HTBI primers. One entry per CDR3 protein results from TCRdb running MiXCR on the multiplex PCR reads. The sample yields 750,000 to 950,000 distinct CDR3 sequences, 35% to 40% seen once. This sequence originates from a young man with Graves' hyperthyroidism. The sequencing sample was made of blood. The chain uses TRBV5-6 and TRBJ1-1; D is uncertain. In nucleotides, the CDR3 is TGTGCCAGCAGCCTGGGGAGCGTATTGGGCACTGAAGCTTTCTTT. It codes for CASSLGSVLGTEAFF. Full variable domain (rest looked up from reference TRBV5-6 and TRBJ1-1): DAGVTQSPTHLIKTRGQQVTLRCSPKSGHDTVSWYQQALGQGPQFIFQYYEEEERQRGNFPDRFSGHQFPNYSSELNVNALLLGDSALYLCASSLGSVLGTEAFFGQGTRLTVV.